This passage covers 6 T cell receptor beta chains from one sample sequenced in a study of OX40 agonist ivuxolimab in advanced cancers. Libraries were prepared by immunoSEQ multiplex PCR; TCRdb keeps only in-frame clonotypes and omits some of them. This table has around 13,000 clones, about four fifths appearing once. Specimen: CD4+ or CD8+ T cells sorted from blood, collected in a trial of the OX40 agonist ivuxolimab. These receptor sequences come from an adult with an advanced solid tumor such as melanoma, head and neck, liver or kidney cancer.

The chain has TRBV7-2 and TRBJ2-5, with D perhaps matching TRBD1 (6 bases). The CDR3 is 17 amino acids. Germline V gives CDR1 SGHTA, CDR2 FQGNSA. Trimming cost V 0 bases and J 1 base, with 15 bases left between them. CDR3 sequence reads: CASSLALGTRAQETQYF. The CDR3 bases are TGTGCCAGCAGCTTAGCCCTCGGGACACGGGCCCAAGAGACCCAGTACTTC.

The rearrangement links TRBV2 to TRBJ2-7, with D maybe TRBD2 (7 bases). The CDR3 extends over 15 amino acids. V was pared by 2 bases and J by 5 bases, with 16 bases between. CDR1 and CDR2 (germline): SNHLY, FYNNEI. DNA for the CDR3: TGTGCCAGCAGTGAAACTTGGGGGGGCGGAAACGAGCAGTACTTC. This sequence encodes CASSETWGGGNEQYF. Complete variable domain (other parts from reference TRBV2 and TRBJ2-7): EPEVTQTPSHQVTQMGQEVILRCVPISNHLYFYWYRQILGQKVEFLVSFYNNEISEKSEIFDDQFSVERPDGSNFTLKIRSTKLEDSAMYFCASSETWGGGNEQYFGPGTRLTVT.

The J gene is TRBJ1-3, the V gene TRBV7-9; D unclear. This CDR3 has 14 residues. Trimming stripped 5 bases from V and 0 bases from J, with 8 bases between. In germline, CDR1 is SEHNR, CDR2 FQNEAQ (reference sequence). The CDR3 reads CASSAPLSGNTIYF. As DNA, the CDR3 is TGTGCCAGCAGCGCTCCCCTCTCTGGAAACACCATATATTTT. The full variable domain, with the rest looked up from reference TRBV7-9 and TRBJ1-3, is DTGVSQNPRHKITKRGQNVTFRCDPISEHNRLYWYRQTLGQGPEFLTYFQNEAQLEKSRLLSDRFSAERPKGSFSTLEIQRTEQGDSAMYLCASSAPLSGNTIYFGEGSWLTVV.

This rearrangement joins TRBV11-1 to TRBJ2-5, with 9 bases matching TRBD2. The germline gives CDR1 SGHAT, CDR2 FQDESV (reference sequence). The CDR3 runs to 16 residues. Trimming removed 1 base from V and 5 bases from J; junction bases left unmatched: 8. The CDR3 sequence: CASSLDKREVMETQYF. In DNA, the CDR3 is TGTGCCAGCAGCTTAGATAAGCGGGAGGTAATGGAGACCCAGTACTTC. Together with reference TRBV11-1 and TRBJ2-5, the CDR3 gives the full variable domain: EAEVAQSPRYKITEKSQAVAFWCDPISGHATLYWYRQILGQGPELLVQFQDESVVDDSQLPKDRFSAERLKGVDSTLKIQPAELGDSAMYLCASSLDKREVMETQYFGPGTRLLVL.

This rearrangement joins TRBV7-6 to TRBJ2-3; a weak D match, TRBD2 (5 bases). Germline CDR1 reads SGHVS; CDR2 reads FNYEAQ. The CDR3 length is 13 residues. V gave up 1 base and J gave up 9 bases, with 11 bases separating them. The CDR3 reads CASSLDGGDTQYF. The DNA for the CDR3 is TGTGCCAGCAGCTTAGATGGAGGAGACACGCAGTATTTT.

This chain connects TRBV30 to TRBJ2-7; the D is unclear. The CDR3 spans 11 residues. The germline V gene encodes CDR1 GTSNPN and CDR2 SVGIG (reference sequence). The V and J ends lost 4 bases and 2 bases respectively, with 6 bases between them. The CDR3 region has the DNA TGTGCCTGGACCCCCCCCTACGAGCAGTACTTC. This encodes CAWTPPYEQYF.